This T cell receptor beta chain was observed in a study of T cell responses to AZD1222 COVID-19 vaccine. Study-wide findings and caveats: Donors were largely white British and mainly female; clonal diversity was possibly underestimated. The number of AZD1222 recipients seropositive at baseline was only five or six. Increases in Spike-specific TCR breadth and depth were seen after two AZD1222 doses.

From germline, CDR1 is MNHEY and CDR2 SVGEGT. CDR3 length equals 13 residues. V was clipped by 6 bases and J by 7 bases; unmatched bases: 9. To note about this clone: The target antigen is unknown.

Sequencing used immunoSEQ multiplex PCR; TCRdb keeps in-frame clones, though not all of them. The sample includes over 130,000 clones, less than 95% of them seen just once. Sequenced here: peripheral blood, sampled 28 days after the second dose of the MenACWY control vaccine. V usage is TRBV6-2 or TRBV6-3 and J usage is TRBJ2-7; 7 bases align to TRBD2. The sequence was obtained from an adult who received the MenACWY meningococcal vaccine as a control. This CDR3 reads CASSLADQREQYF. In nucleotides, the CDR3 is TGTGCCAGCAGCCTAGCGGACCAGCGGGAGCAGTACTTC.